This passage covers 18 T cell receptor beta chains from one sample sequenced in a study of OX40 agonist ivuxolimab in advanced cancers. Clones were read by immunoSEQ multiplex PCR, and TCRdb kept only the in-frame ones, dropping some. This repertoire shows about 99,000 clones, less than 95% found once; its top ten account for less than 0.2%. This sample comprised CD4+ or CD8+ T cells sorted from blood, obtained in a trial of the OX40 agonist ivuxolimab. The receptors originated from an adult with an advanced solid tumor such as melanoma, head and neck, liver or kidney cancer.

This sequence joins TRBV5-1 and TRBJ1-1; D may be TRBD1 (6 bases). Germline V gives CDR1 SGHRS, CDR2 YFSETQ. V was shortened by 3 bases and J by 1 base, with 13 bases between the two germline ends. This CDR3 has 15 amino acids. CDR3 DNA sequence: TGCGCCAGCAGCTGGAGGGGGAGAGGGAACACTGAAGCTTTCTTT. The encoded protein is CASSWRGRGNTEAFF.

This chain joins TRBV14 and TRBJ2-4; D gene unclear. This CDR3 contains 16 residues. Trimming left V 3 bases short and J 0 bases short, with 12 bases between. Germline assignment: CDR1 SGHDN and CDR2 FVKESK. CDR3 sequence: CASSQAQTLAKNIQYF. The DNA for the CDR3 is TGTGCCAGCAGCCAGGCACAGACCTTAGCCAAAAACATTCAGTACTTC.

The rearrangement uses TRBV7-8 and TRBJ1-5; TRBD1 matches 7 bases. Trimming took 3 bases from V and 1 from J; bases not matched to a gene: 12. This CDR3 contains 18 residues. Germline CDR1 SGHVS, CDR2 FQNEAQ. CDR3 sequence (DNA): TGTGCCAGCAGCTTTTCGCCCCGACAGGGTTGGAGCAATCAGCCCCAGCATTTT. This encodes CASSFSPRQGWSNQPQHF.

The V gene is TRBV18, the J gene TRBJ1-3, with 9 bases matching TRBD1. CDR3 size: 16 residues. V lost 4 bases, J lost 4 bases, and 8 bases stayed unmatched. Germline loops: CDR1 KGHSH, CDR2 LQKENI. The DNA of the CDR3 is TGTGCCAGCTCACTAGCCGACAGGGGGTCCGGAAACACCATATATTTT. Protein sequence: CASSLADRGSGNTIYF.

V is TRBV12-5 and J is TRBJ2-2, with D possibly matching TRBD2 (6 bases). The germline gives CDR1 LGHNT, CDR2 FRNRAP. The CDR3 runs 16 residues. Between the trimmed V and J ends, which lost 7 bases and 4 bases, there was a span of 19 bases. The CDR3 loop is CASARGGTLGTGELFF. Written as DNA, the CDR3 is TGTGCTAGTGCCCGAGGAGGGACCCTGGGCACCGGGGAGCTGTTTTTT. The whole variable domain, remainder taken from reference TRBV12-5 and TRBJ2-2, is DARVTQTPRHKVTEMGQEVTMRCQPILGHNTVFWYRQTMMQGLELLAYFRNRAPLDDSGMPKDRFSAEMPDATLATLKIQPSEPRDSAVYFCASARGGTLGTGELFFGEGSRLTVL.

V is TRBV7-9 and J is TRBJ1-2; 8 bases are a match to TRBD1. Germline V gene data show CDR1 as SEHNR and CDR2 as FQNEAQ (reference sequence). The CDR3 sequence is 15 residues long. V was pared by 3 bases and J by 7 bases, with 10 bases of the junction left unmatched. CDR3 nucleotides: TGTGCCAGCAGCTTGACAGGGGCAGGGCTGAGTGGCTACACCTTC. As protein: CASSLTGAGLSGYTF.

The chain links TRBV2 to TRBJ1-5; maybe TRBD1 (5 bases). Trimming cost V 6 bases and J 5 bases, with 20 bases left between them. Germline CDR1 is SNHLY and CDR2 is FYNNEI. The CDR3 is 16 amino acids. The chain's CDR3 is CASRTTRQGWDQPQHF. DNA for the CDR3: TGTGCCAGCAGGACGACACGGCAGGGATGGGATCAGCCCCAGCATTTT.

CDR3 sequence (DNA): TGTGCCACCAGCAGAGATCTAGGCTTCTATGGCTACACCTTC. This codes for CATSRDLGFYGYTF. This chain uses TRBV15 with TRBJ1-2; unclear D gene. The germline gives CDR1 LNHNV, CDR2 YYDKDF (reference sequence). V was shortened by 0 bases and J by 4 bases, with 9 bases between the two germline ends. The CDR3 runs 14 residues.

This clone appeared a single time. This chain joins TRBV10-3 and TRBJ1-2, with 7 positions matching TRBD1. CDR1 is ENHRY and CDR2 is SYGVKD in the germline V gene. With 3 bases clipped from V and 7 bases from J, the junction kept 8 bases outside the gene matches. The CDR3 totals 14 residues. CDR3 coding DNA: TGTGCCATCAGTGACATCATAACAGGGGTTGGCTACACCTTC. This gives the protein CAISDIITGVGYTF.

This chain connects TRBV28 to TRBJ2-7; TRBD1 or TRBD2 may be the D gene (6 bases each). Trimming took 2 bases from V and 5 from J, leaving 13 bases between them. Per germline, CDR1 MDHEN and CDR2 SYDVKM. This CDR3 has 14 residues. The CDR3 protein is CASSLPGALDEQYF. The CDR3 DNA reads as TGTGCCAGCAGTTTACCGGGGGCATTGGACGAGCAGTACTTC.

This rearrangement joins TRBV4-3 to TRBJ1-1; 7 bases line up with TRBD1. Germline assignment: CDR1 LGHNA and CDR2 YSLEER. The CDR3 is made up of 17 amino acids. Losses at the gene ends were 1 base for V and 5 bases for J; bases not matched to a gene: 13. CDR3 region: CASSQGWRGLVRTEAFF. CDR3 in DNA: TGCGCCAGCAGCCAAGGATGGAGGGGGCTTGTAAGGACTGAAGCTTTCTTT.

The chain couples TRBV12-5 to TRBJ2-7; D gene ambiguous. V lost 6 bases and J lost 7, with 19 bases in between. Germline values: CDR1 LGHNT, CDR2 FRNRAP. The CDR3 sequence is 14 residues long. In DNA, the CDR3 is TGTGCTAGTGGCGCCTCTTACGGGCCGCCTGAGCAGTACTTC. Translation gives CASGASYGPPEQYF. Full variable domain (remainder filled in from reference TRBV12-5 and TRBJ2-7): DARVTQTPRHKVTEMGQEVTMRCQPILGHNTVFWYRQTMMQGLELLAYFRNRAPLDDSGMPKDRFSAEMPDATLATLKIQPSEPRDSAVYFCASGASYGPPEQYFGPGTRLTVT.

The rearrangement uses TRBV10-2 and TRBJ2-3; D unclear. The CDR3 totals 14 residues. Germline CDR1 WSHSY, CDR2 SAAADI. Trimming pared 4 bases from V and 7 bases from J, leaving 15 bases between. The CDR3 nucleotides read TGCGCCAGCAGTGCGGGTCCGACAAGTAATACGCAGTATTTT. This gives the protein CASSAGPTSNTQYF.

The chain joins TRBV7-2 to TRBJ1-5; possible D gene TRBD1, 5 bases. CDR3 length: 16 amino acids. V gave up 5 bases and J gave up 8 bases, with 22 bases separating them. Per the germline V gene, CDR1 is SGHTA and CDR2 is FQGNSA. In nucleotides, the CDR3 is TGTGCCAGCAGCCTCACACTGACAGTGGCCCGGGAGCCCCAGCATTTT. Encoded protein: CASSLTLTVAREPQHF.

The chain is built from TRBV7-9 and TRBJ1-6, with 8 bases fitting TRBD1. The germline CDR1 and CDR2 sequences are SEHNR and FQNEAQ (reference sequence). This CDR3 has 15 residues. J lost 5 bases, V lost 5 bases, and 5 bases had no gene match. The CDR3 loop is CASSRQGKDNSPLHF. Written as DNA, the CDR3 is TGTGCCAGCAGCAGACAGGGGAAAGATAATTCACCCCTCCACTTT.

V gene TRBV6-6 combines with J gene TRBJ2-7; 11 bases are a match to TRBD1. Trimming took 6 bases from V and 4 from J; bases not matched to a gene: 5. This CDR3 is built from 14 residues. From germline, CDR1 is MNHNY and CDR2 SVGAGI (reference sequence). CDR3 region: CASSAGQGVYEQYF. As DNA, the CDR3 is TGTGCCAGCAGCGCGGGACAGGGGGTGTACGAGCAGTACTTC.

V gene TRBV5-4 combines with J gene TRBJ1-5; D is undetermined. Germline assignment: CDR1 SGHNT and CDR2 YYREEE (reference sequence). The length of the CDR3 is 14 residues. V shed 1 base and J shed 2 bases, with 7 bases lying between them. In nucleotides, the CDR3 is TGTGCCAGCAGCTTGTTCCGAGGCAATCAGCCCCAGCATTTT. This encodes CASSLFRGNQPQHF. The variable domain in full, with the rest retrieved from reference TRBV5-4 and TRBJ1-5, is ETGVTQSPTHLIKTRGQQVTLRCSSQSGHNTVSWYQQALGQGPQFIFQYYREEENGRGNFPPRFSGLQFPNYSSELNVNALELDDSALYLCASSLFRGNQPQHFGDGTRLSIL.

The chain combines TRBV10-3 with TRBJ2-2, with D tentatively TRBD1 (6 bases). V lost 10 bases and J 1 base, leaving 16 bases between the germline ends. The CDR3 is 15 residues long. Germline loops: CDR1 ENHRY, CDR2 SYGVKD. The CDR3 region is CATGGPTGNTGELFF. The CDR3 nucleotides are TGTGCCACCGGAGGACCGACAGGGAACACCGGGGAGCTGTTTTTT.